The TCR beta chain described here comes from a study of T-cell memory formation after mild COVID-19. Study overall: For the most part, TCR clusters were specific to one donor. Broader study findings: CD4+ contracting clones were mainly CM and EM; CD8+ ones, EMRA. CD4+ bias marked clones expanding day 15 to 37, unlike balanced contracting clones.

This CDR3 region has 15 residues. The junction had 3 bases not matched to a gene; V was cut back by 6 bases and J by 3 bases. The table lists this clonotype with many counts. Its matching antigen is unknown. TCRdb re-derived calls from the 5' RACE reads in MiXCR, one entry per CDR3 protein. The sample contains 40,000 to 60,000 distinct CDR3 sequences, over 9% of which appear only once. The clonotype was recovered from an adult woman who had mild COVID-19 (a few samples of this study predate the infection). Cell type and time point are not known. J is TRBJ2-7 and V is TRBV12-3 or TRBV12-4, with 15 bases that match TRBD2. Sequencing input: PBMCs or a T cell subset sorted from them (not recorded which). DNA for the CDR3: TGTGCCAGCAGCAGGACTAGCGGGAGGGTCTACGAGCAGTACTTC. Translating gives CASSRTSGRVYEQYF.